This TCR beta chain stems from a study of blood T cell repertoires in COVID-19. On the study more broadly: From the United States, Italy and Spain came samples of acute and convalescent COVID-19.

There are 15 residues in the CDR3. Trimming at V came to 4 bases and at J to 6 bases, leaving 6 bases not matched to a gene. Germline assignment: CDR1 SGHRS and CDR2 YFSETQ. Assay used: immunoSEQ multiplex PCR; TCRdb lists only in-frame clones, some missing. The sample holds under 300,000 clones; about 85% are singletons and the top ten take approximately 1.8%. Sequencing was done on a sample of peripheral blood. This clonotype was sampled from a man aged 25 to 45 who had recovered from COVID-19. The chain links TRBV5-1 to TRBJ2-2; TRBD1 aligns across 10 bases. DNA of the CDR3: TGCGCCAGCAGCCCCCCCGGACAGGGGGCCGGGGAGCTGTTTTTT. This codes for CASSPPGQGAGELFF.